This T cell receptor beta chain is drawn from a study of blood T cell repertoires in COVID-19 (dated by TCRdb to the early 2020s). Looking at the study overall: Samples from collaborators originated in the United States, Italy and Spain and spanned both the acute and convalescent phases of COVID-19. A de-identified subject ID, COVID-19 status, age in years and sex were almost always included in the sample metadata. Samples were obtained from the ongoing ImmuneRACE study (first 160 participants) and from roughly 1,300 subjects provided by 6 global collaborators. A freely available public database, intended as a resource for researchers studying the immune response to SARS-CoV-2, is where the repertoires were released. HLA class I and class II types, where available, came from metadata supplied by the sample provider rather than from assay-based typing. Deeply sampled blood TCRbeta repertoires from subjects exposed to, actively infected with, or recovered from COVID-19 were included in the dataset. The prospective study material was composed of cDNA or gDNA derived from T cells, B-cell-depleted T cells, or PBMCs. Study-wide conclusions, independent of this receptor: The quantity of clinical and demographic metadata differed by source and by participant and was supplied without curation.

The immunoSEQ Assay, a bias-controlled multiplex PCR, was used to amplify TCRbeta CDR3 regions from genomic DNA. In the authors' own workflow: Nucleated cell counts per sample were estimated from amplification of reference gene primers within the assay. To quantify the absolute abundance of each unique TCRbeta CDR3 rearrangement, sequence reads were collapsed and filtered. For each sample, productive Simpson clonality was calculated as the square root of Simpson's diversity index across productive rearrangements. TCRdb mirrors the immuneACCESS table, restricted to in-frame sequences. Some clones are absent from its copies; in checked studies, under half trace to an unresolved V gene, and the reason for the others is unknown. That table furnishes V, J and clone size, whereas the DNA furnished D and trimming. A total of approximately 340,000 clones appear in this sample, roughly 90% of them only once. The ten largest make up more than 7.5% of the sample.

From its cysteine to its phenylalanine, the CDR3 spans 17 amino acids. The entry retains the CDR3 DNA only, 51 bases that are in frame from base 1. V is cut by 0 bases and J by 1 base, and the space between the germline ends is 14 bases. CDR1 and CDR2, looked up from the germline V gene, are SGHRS and YFSETQ. In Seattle, one collaborating source enrolled patients while the infection was active and tracked those patients longitudinally over the course of disease. The collaborating institutions used their own protocols to collect whole blood in K2EDTA tubes. For TCRbeta analysis, collaborator samples were shipped as frozen whole blood, as isolated PBMCs, or as DNA extracted from either sample type. With regard to this clone: Its antigen is still unknown. Per-base quality was not reported, and no clone a single base away is much larger than it.

The V gene is TRBV5-1 and the J gene is TRBJ2-1; a weak D assignment points to TRBD2 (7 bases agree). This TCR derives from a man under 40 with COVID-19, enrolled during active disease. Specimen: peripheral blood. The CDR3 reads CASSLVGGAGSYNEQFF. The base sequence is TGCGCCAGCAGCTTGGTAGGGGGGGCCGGGTCCTACAATGAGCAGTTCTTC.